These 14 T cell receptor beta chains were all obtained from the same sample, sequenced in a study of blood T cell repertoires in COVID-19. Clones were sequenced by immunoSEQ multiplex PCR, and TCRdb holds only the in-frame ones, with some missing. The table lists around 500,000 clones, around nine tenths of them singletons, with roughly 8% in the top ten. The sample was PBMCs or T cells enriched from blood (not recorded which). Source of these receptors: a woman aged 60-75 years who had recovered from COVID-19.

The J gene is TRBJ1-3, the V gene TRBV7-2; 9 bases fit TRBD1. V gave up 4 bases and J gave up 4 bases; unmatched junction bases: 8. Germline-derived CDR1 and CDR2 are SGHTA and FQGNSA. The CDR3 has 16 amino acids. CDR3 DNA: TGTGCCAGCAGCTCATCCGGGACAGGGACAGGAAACACCATATATTTT. It codes for CASSSSGTGTGNTIYF.

The chain couples TRBV21-1 to TRBJ2-1; the table names TRBD2, a call not compared with the DNA. TRBV21-1 is described as a pseudogene. This CDR3 region has 20 residues. DNA of the CDR3: TGTGCCAGCAGATATCGGAATGCGGGACCCCGGAAATCAACCTACAATGAGCAGTTCTTC. Its translation: CASRYRNAGPRKSTYNEQFF.

This clone was recorded only once. The rearrangement links TRBV9 to TRBJ2-3; maybe TRBD2 (7 bases). The V gene's germline CDR1 is SGDLS and CDR2 YYNGEE. The germline V and J ends were trimmed by 2 bases and 2 bases, with 9 bases remaining between them. There are 14 residues in the CDR3. The CDR3 region is CASSVAGATDTQYF. CDR3 coding DNA: TGTGCCAGCAGCGTGGCGGGGGCCACAGATACGCAGTATTTT.

The V and J genes are TRBV12-3 or TRBV12-4 and TRBJ1-1, with no clear D. This CDR3 comprises 13 residues. Trimming left V 3 bases short and J 1 base short, with 6 bases between. CDR3 sequence reads: CASSLGENTEAFF. The CDR3 nucleotides are TGTGCCAGCAGTTTGGGAGAGAACACTGAAGCTTTCTTT.

The chain employs TRBV13 and TRBJ2-3, with 13 bases fitting TRBD2. CDR1 is PRHDT, CDR2 FYEKMQ, per germline (reference sequence). Trimming cost V 5 bases and J 6 bases; bases outside gene matches: 17. There are 19 residues in the CDR3. In DNA, the CDR3 is TGTGCCAGCAGCCATGCTCGACTAGCGGGGGGCCAATCGAGGGATACGCAGTATTTT. Protein product: CASSHARLAGGQSRDTQYF.

The chain combines TRBV3-1 (or the pseudogene TRBV3-2) with TRBJ1-6; 8 bases agree with TRBD1. This CDR3 is 16 amino acids long. Germline assignment: CDR1 LGHDT and CDR2 YNNKEL (reference sequence). Trimming cost V 0 bases and J 8 bases; bases outside gene matches: 6. The CDR3 sequence: CASSQETGVFDSPLHF. As DNA, the CDR3 is TGTGCCAGCAGCCAAGAGACAGGGGTATTTGATTCACCCCTCCACTTT.

This clone was picked up a small number of times. This chain's CDR3 is CSASHSFYGYTF. The CDR3 nucleotides read TGCAGTGCTAGTCACAGTTTCTATGGCTACACCTTC. The V and J genes are TRBV20-1 and TRBJ1-2; D remains ambiguous. Germline CDR1 reads DFQATT; CDR2 reads SNEGSKA (reference sequence). The V end was cut by 3 bases, the J end by 4 bases, with 9 bases between. CDR3 length equals 12 residues.

The chain employs TRBV5-5 and TRBJ2-2; 7 bases fit TRBD1. The CDR3 runs 15 residues. Germline V lookup: CDR1 SGHKS, CDR2 YYEKEE (reference sequence). The ends lost 5 bases at V and 2 bases at J; junction bases unmatched: 6. In DNA form, the CDR3 reads TGTGCCAGCAGTTGGGACAGAAGTAACACCGGGGAGCTGTTTTTT. This gives the protein CASSWDRSNTGELFF.

The rearrangement joins TRBV25-1 to TRBJ1-6; 7 bases agree with TRBD1. The CDR3 has 15 amino acids. Germline values: CDR1 MGHDK, CDR2 SYGVNS. The junction had 6 bases not matched to a gene; V was cut back by 3 bases and J by 7 bases. The CDR3: CASSDPGGINSPLHF. The DNA for the CDR3 is TGTGCCAGCAGTGATCCAGGGGGGATCAATTCACCCCTCCACTTT.

The rearrangement joins TRBV6-6 to TRBJ1-2; tentative D call: TRBD1 (6 bases). V gave up 0 bases and J gave up 4 bases, with 12 bases separating them. Germline CDR1 reads MNHNY; CDR2 reads SVGAGI (reference sequence). CDR3 size: 15 residues. The CDR3 region has the DNA TGTGCCAGCAGTTACTCAGGGGGTAGGAGCTATGGCTACACCTTC. It is translated as CASSYSGGRSYGYTF.

This chain links TRBV5-1 with TRBJ2-7; D gene ambiguous. Germline V gene data show CDR1 as SGHRS and CDR2 as YFSETQ. Trimming shortened V by 4 bases and J by 3 bases, and 11 bases separated the two germline ends. CDR3 size: 13 residues. CDR3 nucleotides: TGCGCCAGCAGCGAGGCAGTATACTACGAGCAGTACTTC. Translation gives CASSEAVYYEQYF.

The chain couples TRBV29-1 to TRBJ1-1; perhaps TRBD1 as D (5 bases). Trimming removed 7 bases from V and 6 bases from J, with 18 bases in between. Looked up from germline, CDR1 is SQVTM and CDR2 is ANQGSEA. This CDR3 region has 13 residues. The CDR3, as DNA: TGCAGCGCCTTACAGGCCGAGGACCCTGAAGCTTTCTTT. Translation: CSALQAEDPEAFF. The full variable domain, rest sourced from reference TRBV29-1 and TRBJ1-1, is SAVISQKPSRDICQRGTSLTIQCQVDSQVTMMFWYRQQPGQSLTLIATANQGSEATYESGFVIDKFPISRPNLTFSTLTVSNMSPEDSSIYLCSALQAEDPEAFFGQGTRLTVV.

The genes are TRBV28 and TRBJ1-2; TRBD1 is a possible D gene (5 bases). Trimming removed 8 bases from V and 1 base from J, with 17 bases in between. CDR1 is MDHEN and CDR2 is SYDVKM in the germline V gene. The CDR3 contains 15 residues. The CDR3 here is CASGRQSPSNYGYTF. In nucleotides, the CDR3 is TGTGCCAGCGGTCGACAGAGTCCAAGTAACTATGGCTACACCTTC.

The CDR3 sequence is CASSVDRGRTEAFF. The CDR3 nucleotides are TGCGCCAGCAGCGTGGACAGGGGGCGGACTGAAGCTTTCTTT. The gene calls are TRBV5-1 and TRBJ1-1, with TRBD1 identical over 11 bases. The length of the CDR3 is 14 residues. V was pared by 4 bases and J by 5 bases, with 4 bases of the junction left unmatched. The germline V gene encodes CDR1 SGHRS and CDR2 YFSETQ.